The next 10 T cell receptor beta chains were all read from a single sample in a study of Tregs in tolerant kidney transplant recipients. Profiling relied on immunoSEQ multiplex PCR, and the TCRdb table lists in-frame clones only, not all of them. There are tens of thousands of clones in the sample, with around 8% held by the top ten. Source: CD8+ T cells from blood, taken before the transplant. The receptors originated from a human donor who received a combined kidney and bone marrow transplant.

Notes on this clone: The read terminates 3 residues ahead of where the CDR3 ends, so the germline J gene completes it. The rearrangement joins TRBV10-1 to TRBJ2-3; weak D call: TRBD1 (5 bases). Trimming cost V 5 bases and J 2 bases, with 8 bases left between them. Per germline, CDR1 WNHNN and CDR2 SYGVQD (reference sequence). This CDR3 comprises 13 residues. Partial CDR3 DNA: TGCGCCAGCAGTCCAGGGCCCACAGATACG. Protein product: CASSPGPTDT. The full CDR3 protein reads CASSPGPTDTQYF.

Of note for this clone: Sequencing ends 3 residues short of the CDR3 end; the germline J gene provides the rest. The rearrangement joins TRBV7-9 to TRBJ1-2, with 7 bases identical to TRBD1. The CDR3 totals 15 residues. J was trimmed by 6 bases and V by 5 bases; bases with no gene match: 12. Germline V lookup: CDR1 SEHNR, CDR2 FQNEAQ (reference sequence). The CDR3 sequence: CASSRRTGVPDGYTF. CDR3 DNA, as far as it was read: TGTGCCAGCAGCCGACGAACAGGGGTCCCGGATGGC.

Regarding this clone: The read falls 3 residues short of the CDR3 end, and the missing part is taken from the germline J gene. V and J are TRBV19 and TRBJ1-5; D not certain. V gave up 3 bases and J gave up 3 bases, with 9 bases separating them. The CDR3 extends over 14 amino acids. Germline V gene sequence: CDR1 LNHDA, CDR2 SQIVND (reference sequence). CDR3 sequence reads: CASSMRTHNQPQHF. The CDR3 bases that were read are TGTGCCAGTAGTATGCGGACTCACAATCAGCCC.

In the case of this clone: The read finishes 3 residues shy of the CDR3 end, and the germline J gene is used to complete it. The chain has TRBV5-6 and TRBJ1-1, with D hard to call. With 2 bases removed from V and 5 bases from J, the gap between germline ends came to 7 bases. Germline CDR1 and CDR2: SGHDT and YYEEEE. The CDR3 spans 12 residues. The CDR3 sequence: CASSFGETEAFF. CDR3 bases read: TGTGCCAGCAGCTTCGGGGAGACTGAA.

About this clone: The observed sequence ends 3 residues before the CDR3 terminus, with the missing tail filled in from the germline J gene. This sequence joins TRBV11-2 and TRBJ1-1; maybe TRBD1 (5 bases). CDR1 SGHAT and CDR2 FQNNGV come from the germline V gene. The CDR3 covers 13 residues. The V end lost 5 bases, the J end lost 4 bases, and 11 bases lay between the germline ends. Partial CDR3 DNA: TGTGCCAGCAGCCCCGAGAGGGGCACTGAA. It is translated as CASSPERGTE. The CDR3, in full, reads CASSPERGTEAFF.

Note on this clone: Read sequence stops 3 residues before the CDR3 end, and the germline J gene provides the missing end. The V and J genes are TRBV2 and TRBJ2-3; TRBD1 is a possible D gene (6 bases). In germline, CDR1 is SNHLY, CDR2 FYNNEI. This CDR3 region has 12 residues. V lost 6 bases, J lost 5 bases, and 9 bases lay in between. The CDR3 DNA, read in part, is TGTGCCAGCAGGGACAGTCTAGATACG. Translation gives CASRDSLDT. The CDR3 reads in full as CASRDSLDTQYF. Full variable domain (missing parts from reference TRBV2 and TRBJ2-3): EPEVTQTPSHQVTQMGQEVILRCVPISNHLYFYWYRQILGQKVEFLVSFYNNEISEKSEIFDDQFSVERPDGSNFTLKIRSTKLEDSAMYFCASRDSLDTQYFGPGTRLTVL.

As concerns this clone: The read falls 3 residues short of the CDR3 end, and the missing part is taken from the germline J gene. The chain links TRBV7-2 to TRBJ2-7; 10 bases align to TRBD2. CDR1 SGHTA and CDR2 FQGNSA come from the germline V gene. There are 15 residues in the CDR3. The ends lost 1 base at V and 4 bases at J; junction bases unmatched: 4. The DNA read from the CDR3 is TGTGCCAGCAGCTTAGGGGTGACTAGCGGGTACGAG. Protein sequence: CASSLGVTSGYE. The full CDR3 is CASSLGVTSGYEQYF.

Comment on this clone: The read ends 3 residues early relative to the CDR3; the germline J gene fills the gap. The genes are TRBV7-8 and TRBJ2-1; 10 bases align to TRBD1. The germline gives CDR1 SGHVS, CDR2 FQNEAQ. V shed 8 bases and J 7 bases; nucleotides not matched to a gene: 8. CDR3 length: 14 amino acids. The CDR3 is CASGPWTGGNEQFF. The sequenced part of the CDR3 DNA is TGTGCCAGCGGGCCATGGACAGGGGGGAATGAG.

Regarding this clone: The read ends 3 residues before the CDR3 terminus; that terminus is restored from the germline J gene. V usage is TRBV5-6 and J usage is TRBJ2-7; no firm D call. This CDR3 comprises 13 residues. Germline V gene sequence: CDR1 SGHDT, CDR2 YYEEEE. V was trimmed by 3 bases and J by 1 base, leaving 8 bases between them. CDR3 DNA (partial): TGTGCCAGCAGCTCGCCGCTATCCTACGAG. The encoded protein is CASSSPLSYE. The entire CDR3 is CASSSPLSYEQYF.

The CDR3 loop reads CASSPLLTGTSISGELFF. The sequenced CDR3 bases are TGTGCCAGCAGCCCCTTACTTACCGGGACTAGCATCTCGGGGGAG. The rearrangement joins TRBV7-6 to TRBJ2-2; 9 bases agree with TRBD2. The observed sequence ends 3 residues before the CDR3 terminus, with the missing tail filled in from the germline J gene. The germline gives CDR1 SGHVS, CDR2 FNYEAQ. The junction had 18 bases not matched to a gene; V was cut back by 5 bases and J by 8 bases. The CDR3 contains 18 residues.